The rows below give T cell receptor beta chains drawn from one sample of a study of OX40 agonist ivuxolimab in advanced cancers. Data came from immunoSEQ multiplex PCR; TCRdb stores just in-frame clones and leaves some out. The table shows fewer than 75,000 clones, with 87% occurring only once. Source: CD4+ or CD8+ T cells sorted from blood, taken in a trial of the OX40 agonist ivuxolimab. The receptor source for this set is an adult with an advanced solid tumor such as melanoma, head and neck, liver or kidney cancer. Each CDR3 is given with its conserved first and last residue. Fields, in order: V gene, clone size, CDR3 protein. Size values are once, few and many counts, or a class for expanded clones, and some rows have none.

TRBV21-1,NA,CASSKRDRGATSNYGYTF
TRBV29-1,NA,CSVAGPQSYNEQFF
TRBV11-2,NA,CASSLEGLQGNTIYF
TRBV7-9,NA,CASSLDGTYEQYF
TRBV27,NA,CASSFGGAGASGRLYF
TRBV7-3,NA,CASSLDRGLLNEQFF
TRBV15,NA,CATSRGIGTAGNTIYF
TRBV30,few,CAWNPGQGPHEQYF
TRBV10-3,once,CAISDVRTSGDTGELFF
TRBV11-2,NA,CASSPARSRGEKLFF
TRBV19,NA,CASSPGLAGTYEQYF
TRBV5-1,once,CASSLSGASYGELFF
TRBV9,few,CASSKDDTPHTDTQYF
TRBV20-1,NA,CSAEQGTEQFF
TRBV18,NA,CASSPVAGERFRAFF
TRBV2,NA,CASSDMGGSDTGELFF
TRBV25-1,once,CASSVGGLNEKLFF
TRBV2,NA,CASSDRSNYGYTF
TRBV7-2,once,CASSRQGSYNEQFF
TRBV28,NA,CASIAGGSYEQYF
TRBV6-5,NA,CAAGPTYNEQFF
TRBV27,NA,CASSLGGTYEKLFF
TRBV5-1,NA,CASSSRAGNTIYF
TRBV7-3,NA,CASSLNPAGGGNAGELFF
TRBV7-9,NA,CASSLVGLNTEAFF
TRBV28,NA,CASSLSMLIAKNIQYF